This T cell receptor (beta chain) was captured in a study of metastatic and nonmetastatic thyroid tumors. Study overall: The comparison covered peripheral blood and tumor or nodule tissue in malignant and benign thyroid patients.

Per the original data handling: A distant-metastasis classifier for papillary thyroid cancer was built using CDR3 differences across clinicopathological groups. TCRdb reanalyzed the PCR reads via MiXCR. It is TCRdb's table, rather than the study itself, that gives the V and J calls and clone size. The sample yields tens of thousands of clones, 18% seen once. Ahead of thyroid surgery, no patient had received treatment of any kind. This clone was counted ten times or more. Its antigen remains unidentified. Study conclusions and caveats: Malignant thyroid tumors reportedly had TCR beta diversity that was significantly higher than in benign nodules, in blood and tumor.

The germline V gene encodes CDR1 SGHAT and CDR2 FQDESV (reference sequence). The CDR3 has 14 residues. V gave up 5 bases and J gave up 2 bases; unmatched junction bases: 6. The receptor's source is a female donor with papillary thyroid cancer or a benign thyroid nodule (not recorded which). Some clones in this sample may be carry-over from other donors' samples. The chain combines TRBV11-1 with TRBJ2-7, with TRBD1 matching over 7 bases. Sequenced input: blood. CDR3 in DNA: TGTGCCAGCAGCGTTCGACAGGGAACCTACGAGCAGTACTTC. Amino acids: CASSVRQGTYEQYF.